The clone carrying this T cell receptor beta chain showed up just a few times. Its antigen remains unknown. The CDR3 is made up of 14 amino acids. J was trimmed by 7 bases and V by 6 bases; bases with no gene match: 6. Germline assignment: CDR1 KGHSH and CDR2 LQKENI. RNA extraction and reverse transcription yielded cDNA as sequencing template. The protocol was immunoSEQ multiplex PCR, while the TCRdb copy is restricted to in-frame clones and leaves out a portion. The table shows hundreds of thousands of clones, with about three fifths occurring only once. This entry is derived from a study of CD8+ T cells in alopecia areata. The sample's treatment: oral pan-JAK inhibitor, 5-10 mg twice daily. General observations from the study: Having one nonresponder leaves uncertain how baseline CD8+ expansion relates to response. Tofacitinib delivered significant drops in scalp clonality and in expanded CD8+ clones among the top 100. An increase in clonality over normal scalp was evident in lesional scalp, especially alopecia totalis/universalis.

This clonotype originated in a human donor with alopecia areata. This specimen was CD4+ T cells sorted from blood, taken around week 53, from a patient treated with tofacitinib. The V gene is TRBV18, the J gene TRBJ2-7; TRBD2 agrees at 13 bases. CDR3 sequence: CASSTSGGAREQYF. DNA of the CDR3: TGTGCCAGCTCCACTAGCGGGGGGGCCCGGGAGCAGTACTTC.